The entry below describes one T cell receptor beta chain. These data belong to a study of shared clonotypes between healthy human individuals. Donors were healthy HIV-negative adults without recently reported acute infections or vaccinations. Original handling: Filtering of immunoSEQ junctional sequences could not match full-length read filtering. Repertoires were generated with immunoSEQ multiplex PCR, while TCRdb's copy carries only in-frame clones and drops some. Clone size and the V and J calls come from that table; the DNA yielded D and trimming. The sample carries roughly 500,000 clones, 65% to 85% recorded once. The CDR3 has 16 amino acids. The V gene end was trimmed by 2 bases and the J gene end by 7 bases; junction bases not matched to a gene: 13. The germline V gene encodes CDR1 GTSNPN and CDR2 SVGIG (reference sequence).

Input material: PBMCs. The chain couples TRBV30 to TRBJ1-2; TRBD1 agrees at 10 bases. This TCR was recovered from a woman in her thirties or forties in good health. Some clones in this sample may be carry-over from other donors' samples. The CDR3 is CAWSRGTGEFRAGYTF. The CDR3 DNA reads as TGTGCCTGGAGTAGGGGGACAGGGGAGTTTCGTGCTGGCTACACCTTC.